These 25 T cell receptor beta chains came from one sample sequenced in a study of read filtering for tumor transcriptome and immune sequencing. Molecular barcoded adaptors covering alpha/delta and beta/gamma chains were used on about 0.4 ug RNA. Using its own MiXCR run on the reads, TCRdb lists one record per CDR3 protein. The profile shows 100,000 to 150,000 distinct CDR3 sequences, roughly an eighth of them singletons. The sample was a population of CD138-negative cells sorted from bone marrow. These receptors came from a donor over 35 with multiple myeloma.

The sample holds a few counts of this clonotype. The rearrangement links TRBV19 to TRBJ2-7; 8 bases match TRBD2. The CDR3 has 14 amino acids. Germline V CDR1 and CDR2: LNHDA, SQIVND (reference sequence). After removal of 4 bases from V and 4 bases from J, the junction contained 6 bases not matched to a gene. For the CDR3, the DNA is TGTGCCAGTAGTAGGTACGGGAGGGGATACGAGCAGTACTTC. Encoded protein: CASSRYGRGYEQYF.

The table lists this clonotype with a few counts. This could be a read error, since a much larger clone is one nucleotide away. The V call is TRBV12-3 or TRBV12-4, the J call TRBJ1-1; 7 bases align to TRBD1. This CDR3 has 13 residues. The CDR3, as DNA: TGTGCCACGCACAGGGGAGCGGGCACTGAAGCTCTCTTT. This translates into CATHRGAGTEALF.

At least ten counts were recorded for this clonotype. CDR3 bases: TGTGCCAGCGGGGGGGGGACAGGCTACACCGGGGAGCTGTTTTTT. Protein sequence: CASGGGTGYTGELFF. This chain joins TRBV6-6 and TRBJ2-2, with a tentative D call TRBD1 (8 bases). V dropped 8 bases and J dropped 3 bases, with 16 bases sitting between them. This CDR3 has 15 amino acids. The germline V gene has CDR1 MNHNY and CDR2 SVGAGI (reference sequence).

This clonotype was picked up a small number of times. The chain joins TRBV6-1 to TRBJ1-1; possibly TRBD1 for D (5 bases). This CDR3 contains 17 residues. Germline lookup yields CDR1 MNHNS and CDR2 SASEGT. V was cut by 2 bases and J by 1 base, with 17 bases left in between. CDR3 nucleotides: TGTGCCAGCAGTGAATCGGCAGGGAGGTACTCGAACACTGAAGCTTTCTTT. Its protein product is CASSESAGRYSNTEAFF.

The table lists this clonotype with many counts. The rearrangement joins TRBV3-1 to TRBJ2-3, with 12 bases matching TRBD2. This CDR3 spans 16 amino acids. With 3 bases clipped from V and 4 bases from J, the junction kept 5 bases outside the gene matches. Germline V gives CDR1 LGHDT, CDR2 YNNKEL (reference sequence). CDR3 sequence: CASSQTSGRMADTQYF. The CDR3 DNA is TGTGCCAGCAGCCAGACTAGCGGGAGAATGGCAGATACGCAGTATTTT.

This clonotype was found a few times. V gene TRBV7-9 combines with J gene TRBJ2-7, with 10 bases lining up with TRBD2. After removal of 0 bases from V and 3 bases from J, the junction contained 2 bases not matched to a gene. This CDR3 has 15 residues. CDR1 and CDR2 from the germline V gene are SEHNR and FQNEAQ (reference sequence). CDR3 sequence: CASSLASGRFYEQYF. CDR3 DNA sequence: TGTGCCAGCAGCTTAGCTAGCGGGAGGTTCTACGAGCAGTACTTC.

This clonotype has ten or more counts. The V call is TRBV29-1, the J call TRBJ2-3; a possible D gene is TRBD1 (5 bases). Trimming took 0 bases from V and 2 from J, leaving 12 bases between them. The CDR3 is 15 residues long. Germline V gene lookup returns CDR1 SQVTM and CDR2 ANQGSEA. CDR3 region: CSVEEGRAHTDTQYF. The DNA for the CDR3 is TGCAGCGTTGAAGAGGGCAGGGCACACACAGATACGCAGTATTTT.

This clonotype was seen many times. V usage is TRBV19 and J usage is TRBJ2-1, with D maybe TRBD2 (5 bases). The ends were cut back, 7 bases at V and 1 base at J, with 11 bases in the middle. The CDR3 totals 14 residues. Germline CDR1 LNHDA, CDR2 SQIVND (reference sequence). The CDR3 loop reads CASTLRTSYNEQFF. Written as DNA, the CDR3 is TGTGCCAGTACTTTGAGGACTTCCTACAATGAGCAGTTCTTC. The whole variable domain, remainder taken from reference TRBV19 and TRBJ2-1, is DGGITQSPKYLFRKEGQNVTLSCEQNLNHDAMYWYRQDPGQGLRLIYYSQIVNDFQKGDIAEGYSVSREKKESFPLTVTSAQKNPTAFYLCASTLRTSYNEQFFGPGTRLTVL.

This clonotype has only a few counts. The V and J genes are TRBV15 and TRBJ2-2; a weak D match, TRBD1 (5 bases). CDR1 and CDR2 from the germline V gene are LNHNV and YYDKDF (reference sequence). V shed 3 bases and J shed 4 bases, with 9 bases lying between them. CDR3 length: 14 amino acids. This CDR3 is CATSRQGSTGELFF. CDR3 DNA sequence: TGTGCCACCAGCAGGCAGGGTAGCACCGGGGAGCTGTTTTTT. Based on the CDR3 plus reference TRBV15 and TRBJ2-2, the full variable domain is DAMVIQNPRYQVTQFGKPVTLSCSQTLNHNVMYWYQQKSSQAPKLLFHYYDKDFNNEADTPDNFQSRRPNTSFCFLDIRSPGLGDTAMYLCATSRQGSTGELFFGEGSRLTVL.

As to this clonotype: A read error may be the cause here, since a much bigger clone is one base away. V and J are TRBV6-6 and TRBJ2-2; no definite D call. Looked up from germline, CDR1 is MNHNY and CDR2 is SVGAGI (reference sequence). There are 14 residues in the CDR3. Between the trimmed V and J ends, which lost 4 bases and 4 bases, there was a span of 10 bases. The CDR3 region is CASSSNRSTGELFF. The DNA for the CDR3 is TGTGCCAGCAGTTCTAACAGAAGCACCGGGGAGCTGTTTTTT.

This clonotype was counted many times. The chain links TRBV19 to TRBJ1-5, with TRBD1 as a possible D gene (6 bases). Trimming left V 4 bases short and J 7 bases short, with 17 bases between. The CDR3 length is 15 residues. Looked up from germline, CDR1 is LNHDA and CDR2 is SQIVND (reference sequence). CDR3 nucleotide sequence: TGTGCCAGTAGTACTATACAGGGATTAGGGCAGCCCCAGCATTTT. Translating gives CASSTIQGLGQPQHF.

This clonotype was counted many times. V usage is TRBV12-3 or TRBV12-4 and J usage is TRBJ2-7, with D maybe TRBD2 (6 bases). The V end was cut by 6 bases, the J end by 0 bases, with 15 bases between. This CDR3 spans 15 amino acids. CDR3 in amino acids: CASSPGLRSSYEQYF. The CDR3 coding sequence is TGTGCCAGCAGCCCGGGACTCAGAAGCTCCTACGAGCAGTACTTC.

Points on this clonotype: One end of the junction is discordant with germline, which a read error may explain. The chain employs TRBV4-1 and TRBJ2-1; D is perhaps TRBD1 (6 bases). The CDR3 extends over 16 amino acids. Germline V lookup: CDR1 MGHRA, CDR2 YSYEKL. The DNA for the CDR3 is TGCGCCAGCGGCCAAGGTGGGGGCAGAGTCTACAATGAGCAGCTCTTC. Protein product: CASGQGGGRVYNEQLF.

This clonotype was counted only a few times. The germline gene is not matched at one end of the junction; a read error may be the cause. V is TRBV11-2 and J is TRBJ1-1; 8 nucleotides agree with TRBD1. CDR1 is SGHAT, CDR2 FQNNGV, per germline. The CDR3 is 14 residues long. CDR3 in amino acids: CAGSFRGLGTEAFF. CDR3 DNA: TGTGCCGGCAGCTTCAGGGGGCTCGGCACTGAAGCTTTCTTT.

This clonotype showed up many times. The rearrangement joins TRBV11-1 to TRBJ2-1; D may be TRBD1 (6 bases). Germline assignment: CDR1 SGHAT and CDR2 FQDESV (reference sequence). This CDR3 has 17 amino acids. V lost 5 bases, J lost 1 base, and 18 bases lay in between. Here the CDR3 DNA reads TGTGCCAGCAGCACCCCGCCCGACAGGTATTCCTACAATGAGCAGTTCTTC. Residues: CASSTPPDRYSYNEQFF.

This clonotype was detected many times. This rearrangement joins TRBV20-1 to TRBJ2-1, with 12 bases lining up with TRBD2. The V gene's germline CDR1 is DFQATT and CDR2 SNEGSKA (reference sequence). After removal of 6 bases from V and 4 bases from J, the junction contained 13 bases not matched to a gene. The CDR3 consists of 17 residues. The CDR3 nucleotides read TGCAGTGCCCGGAGCTCTAGCGGGAGGGCCGGGTACAATGAGCAGTTCTTC. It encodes CSARSSSGRAGYNEQFF.

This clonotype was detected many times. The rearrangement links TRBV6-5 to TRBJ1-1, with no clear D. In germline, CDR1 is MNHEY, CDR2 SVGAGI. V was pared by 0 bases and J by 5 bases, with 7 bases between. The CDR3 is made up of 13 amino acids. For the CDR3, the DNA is TGTGCCAGCAGTTACTCGCAGAAGACTGAAGCTTTCTTT. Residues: CASSYSQKTEAFF.

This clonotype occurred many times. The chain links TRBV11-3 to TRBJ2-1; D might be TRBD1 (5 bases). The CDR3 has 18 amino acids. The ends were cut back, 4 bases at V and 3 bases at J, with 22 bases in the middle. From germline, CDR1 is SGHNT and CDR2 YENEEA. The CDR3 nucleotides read TGTGCCAGCAGCTCCAACTCCCCCGACCAGGGATTCTACAATGAGCAGTTCTTC. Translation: CASSSNSPDQGFYNEQFF.

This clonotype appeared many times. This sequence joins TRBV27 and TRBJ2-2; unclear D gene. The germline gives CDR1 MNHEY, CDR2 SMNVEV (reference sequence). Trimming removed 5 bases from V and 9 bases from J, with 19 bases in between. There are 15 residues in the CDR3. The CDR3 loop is CASSTSRTQNRELFF. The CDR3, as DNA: TGTGCCAGCAGTACCTCCCGGACCCAGAACCGGGAGCTGTTTTTT.

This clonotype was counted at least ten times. CDR3 region: CAWRRTGNTEAFF. The CDR3 DNA reads TGTGCCTGGAGAAGGACGGGGAACACTGAAGCTTTCTTT. The rearrangement joins TRBV30 to TRBJ1-1, with D uncertain. CDR1 is GTSNPN, CDR2 SVGIG, per germline (reference sequence). This CDR3 contains 13 residues. V dropped 3 bases and J dropped 1 base, with 9 bases sitting between them.

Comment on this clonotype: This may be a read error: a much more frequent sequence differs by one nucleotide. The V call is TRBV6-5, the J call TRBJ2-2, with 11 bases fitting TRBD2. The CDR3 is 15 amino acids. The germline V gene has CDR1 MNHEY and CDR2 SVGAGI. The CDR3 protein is CASSLAGGNTGELLF. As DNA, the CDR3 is TGTGCCAGCAGTTTAGCGGGAGGGAACACCGGGGAGCTGCTTTTT.

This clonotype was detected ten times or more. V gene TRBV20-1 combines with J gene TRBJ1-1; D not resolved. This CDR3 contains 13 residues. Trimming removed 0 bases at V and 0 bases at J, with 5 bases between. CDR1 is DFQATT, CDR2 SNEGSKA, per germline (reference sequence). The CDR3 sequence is CSARDGMNTEAFF. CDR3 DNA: TGCAGTGCTAGAGATGGGATGAACACTGAAGCTTTCTTT.

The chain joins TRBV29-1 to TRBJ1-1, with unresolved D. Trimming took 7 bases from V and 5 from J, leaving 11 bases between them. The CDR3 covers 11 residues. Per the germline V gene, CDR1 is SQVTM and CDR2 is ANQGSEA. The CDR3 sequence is CSAGRLTEAFF. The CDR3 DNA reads TGCAGCGCCGGACGTTTAACTGAAGCTTTCTTT.

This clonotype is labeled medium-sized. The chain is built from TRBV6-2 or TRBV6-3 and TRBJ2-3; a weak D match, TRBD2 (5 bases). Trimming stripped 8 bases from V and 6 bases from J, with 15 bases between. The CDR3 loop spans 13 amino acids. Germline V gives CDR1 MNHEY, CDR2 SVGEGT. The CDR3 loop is CASALRTGDTQYF. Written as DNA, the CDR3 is TGTGCCAGCGCACTAAGGACGGGGGATACGCAGTATTTT.

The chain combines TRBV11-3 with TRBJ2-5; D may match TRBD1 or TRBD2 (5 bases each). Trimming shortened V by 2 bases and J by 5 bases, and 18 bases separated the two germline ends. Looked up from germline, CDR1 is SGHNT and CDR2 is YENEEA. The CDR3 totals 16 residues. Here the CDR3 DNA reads TGTGCCAGCAGCTTAAGCGGTCCGGGGCGGGCGGAGACCCAGTACTTC. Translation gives CASSLSGPGRAETQYF.